This T cell receptor beta chain was identified during a study of PD-L1 blockade in urothelial cancer. Overall study: After treatment start, blood was analyzed at 3 weeks (second dose) and at 6 weeks.

This clone occurred a few times. Germline loops: CDR1 MNHEY, CDR2 SMNVEV (reference sequence). V was trimmed by 5 bases and J by 8 bases, leaving 20 bases between them. The CDR3 runs 15 residues. Assay used: immunoSEQ multiplex PCR; TCRdb lists only in-frame clones, some missing. The sample carries over 45,000 clones, around 83% recorded once. Noted time point: pretreatment peripheral blood. V and J are TRBV27 and TRBJ2-3; TRBD2 is a possible D gene (6 bases). The receptor comes from a man aged 60 to 75 with urothelial cancer. The sample here was PBMCs, taken around atezolizumab (anti-PD-L1) treatment. The CDR3 bases are TGTGCCAGCAGTCTTCGTAACACGGGGGTAGGTACGCAGTATTTT. Protein product: CASSLRNTGVGTQYF.